Sequencing of this TCR beta chain was carried out in a study of CD8+ T cells in alopecia areata. Regarding the study as a whole: As there was one nonresponder, how baseline CD8+ expansion relates to response remains uncertain. The study found tofacitinib significantly decreased scalp clonality and expanded CD8+ clones among the top 100.

Remarks on this clone: Antigen specificity is unknown.

Following RNA extraction, reverse transcription yielded cDNA that acted as the sequencing template. Assay: immunoSEQ multiplex PCR; the TCRdb copy retains only in-frame clones and omits some. The table has 150,000 to 200,000 clones, roughly 63% seen once. The ends were cut back, 6 bases at V and 7 bases at J, with 12 bases in the middle. This CDR3 contains 11 residues. Germline CDR1 is DFQATT and CDR2 is SNEGSKA (reference sequence). Specified treatment: oral pan-JAK inhibitor, 5-10 mg twice daily. This specimen was CD4+ T cells sorted from blood, taken between weeks 55 and 65, from a patient treated with tofacitinib. The receptor was derived from a human donor with alopecia areata. The J gene is TRBJ1-1, the V gene TRBV20-1; D remains ambiguous. CDR3: CSAVQALEAFF. The CDR3 region has the DNA TGCAGTGCAGTACAAGCCCTTGAAGCTTTCTTT.